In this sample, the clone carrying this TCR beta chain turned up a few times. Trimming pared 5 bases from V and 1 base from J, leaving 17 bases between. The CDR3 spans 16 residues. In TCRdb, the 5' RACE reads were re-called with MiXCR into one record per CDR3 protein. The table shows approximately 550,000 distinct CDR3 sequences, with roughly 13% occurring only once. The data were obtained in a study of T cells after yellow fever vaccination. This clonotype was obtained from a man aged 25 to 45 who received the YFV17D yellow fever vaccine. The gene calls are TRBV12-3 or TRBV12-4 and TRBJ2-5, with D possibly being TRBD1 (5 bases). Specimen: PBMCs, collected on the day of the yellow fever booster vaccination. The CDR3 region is CASSAKLRGPQETQYF. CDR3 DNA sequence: TGTGCCAGCAGTGCGAAACTAAGGGGCCCCCAAGAGACCCAGTACTTC.